This entry is about one TCR beta chain. This record comes from a study of control samples from healthy donors and cancer patients. The data were produced by immunoSEQ multiplex PCR, yet TCRdb's version contains in-frame clones alone and is incomplete. The sample has tens of thousands of clones, 90% seen once. Trimming removed 0 bases at V and 3 bases at J, with 12 bases between. CDR3 length equals 16 residues. Germline V lookup: CDR1 MNHEY, CDR2 SVGAGI. The source of this sequence is a woman aged 18-29 years in good health. The chain uses TRBV6-5 and TRBJ2-1; maybe TRBD2 (6 bases). Material: blood. DNA for the CDR3: TGTGCCAGCAGTTACTCGATCAGCGGGCTCTACAATGAGCAGTTCTTC. Protein product: CASSYSISGLYNEQFF.